These T cell receptor beta chains were read from a single sample in a study of control samples from healthy donors and cancer patients. TCRdb keeps only in-frame clones here, not all; method: immunoSEQ multiplex PCR. The sample has fewer than 200,000 clones, approximately 92% seen once; the top ten hold roughly 3.9%. Sequencing was performed on blood. These receptors were obtained from a woman aged 55-75 years in good health. The CDR3 runs from the conserved cysteine through the conserved F or W. D genes are given only for firm matches. Only part of the rows carry a size: once, few, many, or a class if the clone is expanded.

j_gene,len,d_gene,v_gene,abundance,CDR3aa,CDR3nt
TRBJ1-2,13,TRBD1,TRBV5-1,.,CASSLGDSYGYTF,TGCGCCAGCAGCTTGGGGGACAGCTATGGCTACACCTTC
TRBJ2-5,14,.,TRBV5-1,.,CASSLGGTGETQYF,TGCGCCAGCAGCTTAGGGGGGACCGGAGAGACCCAGTACTTC
TRBJ2-7,11,.,TRBV6-5,.,CASTNAYEQYF,TGTGCCAGCACTAACGCCTACGAGCAGTACTTC
TRBJ2-3,19,TRBD2,TRBV7-2,.,CASSNSGSGGASYTDTQYF,TGTGCCAGCAGCAACAGCGGTAGCGGGGGGGCCTCTTACACAGATACGCAGTATTTT
TRBJ2-7,19,TRBD1,TRBV7-6,.,CASSLDTAGPGQGFYEQYF,TGTGCCAGCAGCTTAGACACAGCGGGCCCGGGACAGGGATTCTACGAGCAGTACTTC
TRBJ1-2,15,TRBD1,TRBV5-1,.,CASSSGNSGTDLCTF,TGCGCCAGCAGCTCCGGGAATTCCGGGACAGATCTTTGCACCTTC
TRBJ1-2,11,TRBD1,TRBV19,.,CAGTQGYGYTF,TGTGCCGGGACACAGGGGTATGGCTACACCTTC
TRBJ1-5,17,.,TRBV19,.,CASSILRQSYSNQPQHF,TGTGCCAGTAGTATACTAAGACAGAGTTATAGCAATCAGCCCCAGCATTTT
TRBJ2-7,16,.,TRBV20-1,.,CSASIAGTLPSYEQYF,TGCAGTGCTAGTATTGCCGGGACCCTACCCTCCTACGAGCAGTACTTC
TRBJ2-3,15,.,TRBV7-2,.,CASSLGGAPTDTQYF,TGTGCCAGCAGCTTAGGGGGGGCCCCCACAGATACGCAGTATTTT
TRBJ2-5,18,TRBD2,TRBV4-3,.,CASSQTFRASGNKETQYF,TGCGCCAGCAGCCAAACATTTCGGGCTAGCGGGAATAAAGAGACCCAGTACTTC
TRBJ2-7,14,.,TRBV4-3,.,CASSRGTGSYERYF,TGCGCCAGCAGCCGAGGGACTGGCTCCTACGAGCGGTACTTC
TRBJ2-1,18,TRBD2,TRBV6-6,once,CASSPQLAGGVGINEQFF,TGTGCCAGCAGTCCCCAACTAGCGGGGGGTGTAGGAATCAATGAGCAGTTCTTC
TRBJ2-3,15,.,TRBV7-9,.,CASSPSLDYTDTQYF,TGTGCCAGCAGCCCCAGCTTGGATTACACAGATACGCAGTATTTT
TRBJ2-1,13,TRBD1,TRBV2,.,CASKRDSNNEQFF,TGTGCCAGCAAAAGGGACAGTAACAATGAGCAGTTCTTC
TRBJ2-5,15,.,TRBV11-2,.,CASSLDGGGRETQYF,TGTGCCAGCAGCTTAGATGGGGGGGGCCGAGAGACCCAGTACTTC
TRBJ1-3,10,.,TRBV20-1,once,CSARFPQEYF,TGCAGTGCTAGATTCCCCCAGGAGTATTTT
TRBJ1-6,12,TRBD1,TRBV29-1,once,CSVEGRGGMLHF,TGCAGCGTTGAAGGTCGAGGGGGCATGCTCCACTTT
TRBJ2-7,12,.,TRBV19,.,CASSQSSYEQYF,TGTGCCAGTAGTCAGAGCTCCTACGAGCAGTACTTC
TRBJ2-1,14,.,TRBV6-5,.,CASSYGSVHNEQFF,TGTGCCAGCAGTTACGGGTCGGTCCACAATGAGCAGTTCTTC
TRBJ1-5,13,.,TRBV4-1,.,CASSQDVIQPQHF,TGCGCCAGCAGCCAAGATGTGATTCAGCCCCAGCATTTT
TRBJ2-2,15,TRBD1,TRBV15,few,CATSKDRGPTGELFF,TGTGCCACCAGCAAGGACAGGGGGCCCACCGGGGAGCTGTTTTTT